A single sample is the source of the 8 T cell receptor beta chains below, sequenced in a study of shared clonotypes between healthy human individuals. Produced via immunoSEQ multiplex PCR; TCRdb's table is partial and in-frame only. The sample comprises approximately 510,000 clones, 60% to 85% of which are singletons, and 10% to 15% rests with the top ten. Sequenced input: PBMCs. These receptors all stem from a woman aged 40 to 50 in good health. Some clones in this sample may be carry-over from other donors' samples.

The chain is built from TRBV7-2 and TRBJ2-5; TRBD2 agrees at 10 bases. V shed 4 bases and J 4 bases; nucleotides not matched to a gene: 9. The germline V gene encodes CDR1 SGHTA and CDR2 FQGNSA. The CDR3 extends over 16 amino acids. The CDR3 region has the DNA TGTGCCAGCAGCTCGGGACTAGCGCATAGGGTAGAGACCCAGTACTTC. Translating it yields CASSSGLAHRVETQYF.

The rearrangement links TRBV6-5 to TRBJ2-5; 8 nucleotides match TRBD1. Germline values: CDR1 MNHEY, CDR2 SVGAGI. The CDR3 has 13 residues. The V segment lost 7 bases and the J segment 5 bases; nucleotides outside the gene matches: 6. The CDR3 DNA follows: TGTGCCAGCACCCGGACAGGGAGGGAGACCCAGTACTTC. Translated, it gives CASTRTGRETQYF.

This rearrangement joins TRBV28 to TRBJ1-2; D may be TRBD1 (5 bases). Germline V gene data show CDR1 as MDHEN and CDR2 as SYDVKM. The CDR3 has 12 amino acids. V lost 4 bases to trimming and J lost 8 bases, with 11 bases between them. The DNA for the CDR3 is TGTGCCAGCAGTTCCCCAGGGAGAGGCTACACCTTC. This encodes CASSSPGRGYTF.

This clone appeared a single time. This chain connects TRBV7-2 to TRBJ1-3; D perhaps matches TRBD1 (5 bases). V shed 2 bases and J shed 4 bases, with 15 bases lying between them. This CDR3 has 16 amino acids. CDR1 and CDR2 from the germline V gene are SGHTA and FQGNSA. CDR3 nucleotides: TGTGCCAGCAGCTTAACTTGGGCAGGGTTAGGAAACACCATATATTTT. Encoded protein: CASSLTWAGLGNTIYF.

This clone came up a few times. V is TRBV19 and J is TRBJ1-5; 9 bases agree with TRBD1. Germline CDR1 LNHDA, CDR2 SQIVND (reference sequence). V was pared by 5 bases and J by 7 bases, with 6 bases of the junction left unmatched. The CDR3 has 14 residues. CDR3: CASSGTGSWQPQHF. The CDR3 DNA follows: TGTGCCAGTAGTGGGACAGGGTCTTGGCAGCCCCAGCATTTT.

The CDR3 nucleotides read TGTGCCACCAGCAGGCCTATCGGACTAGTCTTCGATGAGCAGTTCTTC. As protein: CATSRPIGLVFDEQFF. The chain links TRBV15 to TRBJ2-1, with 7 bases identical to TRBD2. The CDR3 spans 16 residues. Germline V gene sequence: CDR1 LNHNV, CDR2 YYDKDF (reference sequence). Trimming cost V 3 bases and J 8 bases; bases outside gene matches: 13. Complete variable domain (other parts from reference TRBV15 and TRBJ2-1): DAMVIQNPRYQVTQFGKPVTLSCSQTLNHNVMYWYQQKSSQAPKLLFHYYDKDFNNEADTPDNFQSRRPNTSFCFLDIRSPGLGDTAMYLCATSRPIGLVFDEQFFGPGTRLTVL.

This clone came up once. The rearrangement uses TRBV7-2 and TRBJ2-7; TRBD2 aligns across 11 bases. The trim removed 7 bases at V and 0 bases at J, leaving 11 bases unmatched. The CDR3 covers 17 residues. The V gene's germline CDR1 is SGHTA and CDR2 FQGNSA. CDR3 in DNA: TGTGCCAGCACCGCCGGGACTAGCGGCTACCTCTCCTACGAGCAGTACTTC. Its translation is CASTAGTSGYLSYEQYF.

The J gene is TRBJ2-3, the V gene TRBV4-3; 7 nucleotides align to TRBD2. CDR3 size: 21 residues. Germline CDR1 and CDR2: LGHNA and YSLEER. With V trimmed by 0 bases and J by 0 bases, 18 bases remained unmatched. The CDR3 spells CASSQDWGGAGGRPSTDTQYF. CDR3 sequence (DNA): TGCGCCAGCAGCCAAGATTGGGGGGGAGCGGGCGGCCGTCCTAGCACAGATACGCAGTATTTT.